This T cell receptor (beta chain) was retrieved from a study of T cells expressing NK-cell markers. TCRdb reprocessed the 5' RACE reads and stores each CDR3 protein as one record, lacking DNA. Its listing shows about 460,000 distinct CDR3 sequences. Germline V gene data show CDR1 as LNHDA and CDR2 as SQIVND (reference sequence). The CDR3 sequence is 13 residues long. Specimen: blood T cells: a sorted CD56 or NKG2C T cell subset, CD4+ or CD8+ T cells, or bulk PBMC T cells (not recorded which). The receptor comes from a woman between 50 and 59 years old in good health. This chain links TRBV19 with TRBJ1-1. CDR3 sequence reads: CASSTNSLTEAFF.